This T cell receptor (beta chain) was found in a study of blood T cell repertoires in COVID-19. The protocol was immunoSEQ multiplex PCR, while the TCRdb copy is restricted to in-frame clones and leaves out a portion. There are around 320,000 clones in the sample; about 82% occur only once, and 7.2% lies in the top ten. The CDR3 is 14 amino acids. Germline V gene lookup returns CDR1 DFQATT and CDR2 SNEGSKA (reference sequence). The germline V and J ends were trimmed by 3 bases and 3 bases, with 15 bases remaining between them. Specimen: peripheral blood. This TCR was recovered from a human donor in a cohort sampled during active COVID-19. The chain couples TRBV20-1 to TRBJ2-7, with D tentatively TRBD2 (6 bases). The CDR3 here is CSASSPGLIYEQYF. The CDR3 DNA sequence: TGCAGTGCTAGTTCCCCGGGACTTATCTACGAGCAGTACTTC.